The next 25 T cell receptor beta chains were all read from a single sample in a study of T cell changes during pregnancy in multiple sclerosis. TCRdb keeps only in-frame clones here, not all; method: immunoSEQ multiplex PCR. The table shows about 44,000 clones, with roughly 96% occurring only once. The specimen comprised peripheral blood, sampled in the second trimester of pregnancy. These receptors were taken from a female donor with multiple sclerosis, enrolled in a pregnancy study.

V is TRBV6-4 and J is TRBJ2-5; TRBD1 might be the D (5 bases). V was clipped by 3 bases and J by 4 bases, with 12 bases between them. The V gene's germline CDR1 is MRHNA and CDR2 SNTAGT. The CDR3 runs 14 residues. The CDR3 nucleotides read TGTGCCAGCAGTGAAGAGGCAGGGCGAGAGACCCAGTACTTC. Translated: CASSEEAGRETQYF.

V gene TRBV11-2 combines with J gene TRBJ1-6; perhaps TRBD1 as D (5 bases). The CDR3 contains 13 residues. V lost 5 bases and J lost 10, with 12 bases in between. Germline V gene lookup returns CDR1 SGHAT and CDR2 FQNNGV. The CDR3 region has the DNA TGTGCCAGCAGCGCTATAGGGGAATCACCCCTCCACTTT. Amino acids: CASSAIGESPLHF.

CDR3 residues: CASSQVLAPTDTQYF. CDR3 nucleotides: TGCGCCAGCAGCCAAGTACTAGCGCCCACAGATACGCAGTATTTT. The genes are TRBV4-1 and TRBJ2-3; 7 positions match TRBD2. CDR1 MGHRA and CDR2 YSYEKL come from the germline V gene. CDR3 size: 15 residues. With V trimmed by 1 base and J by 2 bases, 3 bases remained unmatched.

The chain has TRBV11-2 and TRBJ1-6; TRBD1 matches at 7 bases. The CDR3 covers 14 residues. CDR1 and CDR2 (germline): SGHAT, FQNNGV. V lost 5 bases to trimming and J lost 7 bases; unmatched junction nucleotides: 5. CDR3 sequence reads: CASSPRQGNSPLHF. The CDR3 DNA reads TGTGCCAGCAGCCCTCGACAGGGAAATTCACCCCTCCACTTT.

The chain employs TRBV28 and TRBJ1-1; D uncertain. Per the germline V gene, CDR1 is MDHEN and CDR2 is SYDVKM. Trimming left V 6 bases short and J 1 base short, with 15 bases between. The CDR3 sequence is 15 residues long. CDR3 bases: TGTGCCAGCAGCACCCCTACCCGGGGGAACACTGAAGCTTTCTTT. This sequence encodes CASSTPTRGNTEAFF.

This chain uses TRBV19 with TRBJ2-5, with a tentative D call TRBD2 (7 bases). The germline CDR1 and CDR2 sequences are LNHDA and SQIVND (reference sequence). Trimming removed 3 bases at V and 2 bases at J, with 16 bases between. The CDR3 contains 16 residues. CDR3 protein: CASSIGGRVRQETQYF. In DNA form, the CDR3 reads TGTGCCAGTAGTATCGGGGGGCGGGTAAGACAAGAGACCCAGTACTTC.

This clone was observed a single time. The J gene is TRBJ1-2, the V gene TRBV15; 7 nucleotides line up with TRBD1. J gave up 8 bases and V 4 bases, and 10 bases lay outside the gene matches. CDR1 and CDR2 from the germline V gene are LNHNV and YYDKDF (reference sequence). CDR3 length: 14 residues. CDR3 in DNA: TGTGCCACCAGCACCTCGGACAGGACGCAGGGCTACACCTTC. This sequence encodes CATSTSDRTQGYTF.

The chain joins TRBV18 to TRBJ1-5; the D is unclear. Trimming pared 2 bases from V and 0 bases from J, leaving 8 bases between. The CDR3 has 15 amino acids. Germline assignment: CDR1 KGHSH and CDR2 LQKENI. Here the CDR3 reads CASSPSSDSNQPQHF. CDR3 nucleotide sequence: TGTGCCAGCTCACCAAGCAGCGATAGCAATCAGCCCCAGCATTTT.

The rearrangement joins TRBV2 to TRBJ2-3, with a weak D call TRBD2 (6 bases). There are 16 residues in the CDR3. Germline V gives CDR1 SNHLY, CDR2 FYNNEI. V was cut by 1 base and J by 5 bases, with 16 bases left in between. Here the CDR3 DNA reads TGTGCCAGCAGTGAAGGGAAGGGGACTTTAGGAGATACGCAGTATTTT. Encoded protein: CASSEGKGTLGDTQYF.

The V and J genes are TRBV7-2 and TRBJ1-5; tentatively, D is TRBD1 (6 bases). Trimming stripped 2 bases from V and 2 bases from J, with 13 bases between. Looked up from germline, CDR1 is SGHTA and CDR2 is FQGNSA. The CDR3 has 16 residues. CDR3 bases: TGTGCCAGCAGCTTAACCCCGGACAGCCGCAATCAGCCCCAGCATTTT. Protein: CASSLTPDSRNQPQHF.

The chain combines TRBV21-1 with TRBJ1-5. TRBV21-1 is termed a pseudogene. This CDR3 spans 17 amino acids. The CDR3 is CASSKTRETPRDQPQHF. The CDR3 bases are TGTGCCAGCAGCAAAACTCGGGAAACCCCACGGGATCAGCCCCAGCATTTT.

The chain combines TRBV6-7 with TRBJ2-4; 11 bases fit TRBD2. TRBV6-7 is filed as an ORF, its function uncertain. J was trimmed by 8 bases and V by 4 bases; bases with no gene match: 4. This CDR3 has 14 residues. CDR3 amino acids: CASSSVAGGDIQYF. The CDR3 DNA reads as TGTGCCAGCAGTTCAGTAGCGGGGGGGGACATTCAGTACTTC.

The chain has TRBV10-1 and TRBJ2-3, with 8 bases identical to TRBD1. Germline trimming cut 7 bases from V and 4 bases from J; bases unmatched to any gene: 7. CDR3 length: 14 residues. Germline lookup yields CDR1 WNHNN and CDR2 SYGVQD (reference sequence). CDR3 region: CASNRQGIADTQYF. DNA for the CDR3: TGCGCCAGCAACCGACAGGGGATCGCAGATACGCAGTATTTT.

The rearrangement joins TRBV7-9 to TRBJ2-5; TRBD2 matches 7 bases. Germline V CDR1 and CDR2: SEHNR, FQNEAQ (reference sequence). The V segment lost 2 bases and the J segment 3 bases; nucleotides outside the gene matches: 9. The CDR3 contains 16 residues. CDR3 bases: TGTGCCAGCAGCTTAAGGGGTAGCGGGCGTGAAGAGACCCAGTACTTC. It is translated as CASSLRGSGREETQYF. Supplemented by reference TRBV7-9 and TRBJ2-5, the full variable domain reads DTGVSQNPRHKITKRGQNVTFRCDPISEHNRLYWYRQTLGQGPEFLTYFQNEAQLEKSRLLSDRFSAERPKGSFSTLEIQRTEQGDSAMYLCASSLRGSGREETQYFGPGTRLLVL.

This clone appeared a single time. The gene calls are TRBV27 and TRBJ1-1, with 10 bases matching TRBD1. Germline values: CDR1 MNHEY, CDR2 SMNVEV (reference sequence). This CDR3 region has 14 residues. Trimming cost V 6 bases and J 1 base; bases outside gene matches: 2. The CDR3 sequence: CASRRQGANTEAFF. CDR3 nucleotides: TGTGCCAGCAGAAGACAGGGGGCGAACACTGAAGCTTTCTTT.

This clone appeared once. The CDR3 DNA sequence: TGTGCCAGCAGCCAAGATCCGGCGGGAGGGTACAATGAGCAGTTCTTC. This translates into CASSQDPAGGYNEQFF. The chain is built from TRBV4-2 and TRBJ2-1; 9 positions match TRBD2. Germline lookup yields CDR1 LGHNA and CDR2 YNFKEQ. The V segment lost 0 bases and the J segment 4 bases; nucleotides outside the gene matches: 4. This CDR3 spans 16 amino acids.

This rearrangement joins TRBV19 to TRBJ1-4, with unresolved D. Trimming shortened V by 7 bases and J by 3 bases, and 9 bases separated the two germline ends. The CDR3 is 13 residues long. CDR1 is LNHDA, CDR2 SQIVND, per germline (reference sequence). The CDR3 protein is CASNGGSNEKLFF. The DNA for the CDR3 is TGTGCCAGTAATGGCGGCTCTAATGAAAAACTGTTTTTT.

V usage is TRBV2 and J usage is TRBJ2-3, with 7 nucleotides matching TRBD2. This CDR3 has 13 residues. Per the germline V gene, CDR1 is SNHLY and CDR2 is FYNNEI. Germline trimming cut 3 bases from V and 14 bases from J; bases unmatched to any gene: 11. The CDR3 spells CASSDRDYNPRYF. Written as DNA, the CDR3 is TGTGCCAGCAGTGACCGGGACTACAACCCGAGGTATTTT.

The chain links TRBV2 to TRBJ1-5; D is ambiguous. V was cut by 8 bases and J by 4 bases, with 12 bases left in between. Germline CDR1 and CDR2: SNHLY and FYNNEI. The CDR3 totals 13 residues. The CDR3 reads CASLAETNQPQHF. The DNA for the CDR3 is TGTGCCAGCCTAGCGGAGACAAATCAGCCCCAGCATTTT.

This rearrangement joins TRBV7-9 to TRBJ2-7; 10 nucleotides align to TRBD2. The germline V gene has CDR1 SEHNR and CDR2 FQNEAQ (reference sequence). This CDR3 has 15 amino acids. The V gene end was trimmed by 5 bases and the J gene end by 3 bases; junction bases not matched to a gene: 7. CDR3 sequence (DNA): TGTGCCAGCAGCGGAACTGTAGCGGGGGGCTACGAGCAGTACTTC. Its protein is CASSGTVAGGYEQYF.

This clone was seen once. The rearrangement uses TRBV5-1 and TRBJ2-7; possible D gene TRBD2, 5 bases. This CDR3 spans 16 amino acids. Germline CDR1 is SGHRS and CDR2 is YFSETQ. Trimming cost V 0 bases and J 0 bases, with 13 bases left between them. In DNA form, the CDR3 reads TGCGCCAGCAGCTTGGGTGGTTCGGGGTCCTCCTACGAGCAGTACTTC. Its protein product is CASSLGGSGSSYEQYF.

The V call is TRBV19, the J call TRBJ1-2; no clear D gene. V was clipped by 4 bases and J by 2 bases, with 23 bases between them. Per the germline V gene, CDR1 is LNHDA and CDR2 is SQIVND (reference sequence). This CDR3 is built from 18 residues. CDR3 sequence (DNA): TGTGCCAGTAGTAAAAGACACGCAGCAGCCGAACCGAACTATGGCTACACCTTC. Translated, it gives CASSKRHAAAEPNYGYTF.

This CDR3 is CASSSRDPSNQPQHF. The CDR3 DNA reads TGTGCCAGCAGTTCGCGGGACCCTAGCAATCAGCCCCAGCATTTT. The rearrangement links TRBV27 to TRBJ1-5, with a weak D call TRBD1 (5 bases). Trimming took off 4 bases at V and 0 bases at J, with 10 bases between the two ends. Germline lookup yields CDR1 MNHEY and CDR2 SMNVEV (reference sequence). This CDR3 contains 15 residues.

V is TRBV11-2 and J is TRBJ1-1; no clear D. This CDR3 is 12 amino acids long. The germline gives CDR1 SGHAT, CDR2 FQNNGV. The V gene lost 5 bases and the J gene lost 7 bases, with 11 bases spanning the gap. The CDR3 DNA follows: TGTGCCAGCAGCAGGTCTGGAGGTGAAGCTTTCTTT. Translation: CASSRSGGEAFF.

V usage is TRBV19 and J usage is TRBJ1-1; D ambiguous. From germline, CDR1 is LNHDA and CDR2 SQIVND (reference sequence). Trimming pared 4 bases from V and 1 base from J, leaving 7 bases between. The CDR3 totals 13 residues. The CDR3 reads CASSRSWNTEAFF. DNA of the CDR3: TGTGCCAGTAGTAGAAGCTGGAACACTGAAGCTTTCTTT. The full variable domain, in which reference TRBV19 and TRBJ1-1 provide the parts outside the CDR3, is DGGITQSPKYLFRKEGQNVTLSCEQNLNHDAMYWYRQDPGQGLRLIYYSQIVNDFQKGDIAEGYSVSREKKESFPLTVTSAQKNPTAFYLCASSRSWNTEAFFGQGTRLTVV.